The table lists the clone carrying this T cell receptor (beta chain) with a few counts. This entry belongs to a study of Ad26.COV2.S vaccination and SARS-CoV-2 variants. Background on the study: Each vaccinee took Ad26.COV2.S intramuscularly, once or twice 56 days apart.

Profiling relied on immunoSEQ multiplex PCR, and the TCRdb table lists in-frame clones only, not all of them. This sample yields about 420,000 clones, of which around 89% are seen a single time; roughly 4% belongs to the top ten. Treatment specified: roughly 18 received Ad26.COV2.S at low or high dose, single or two shots; about five received placebo; per-sample allocation not given. Each sample was drawn 63 days after the first injection (of vaccine or placebo). Specimen: peripheral blood, collected in a trial of Ad26.COV2.S vaccine versus placebo. This clonotype originated in a person between 18 and 65 years old who received the Ad26.COV2.S COVID-19 vaccine or a placebo.

DNA for the CDR3: TGTGCCAGCAGTGGCGAGGACAGGGTAGGTGGGGATAGCAATCAGCCCCAGCATTTT. Translated, it gives CASSGEDRVGGDSNQPQHF. The V and J genes are TRBV6-1 and TRBJ1-5, with TRBD1 matching 8 bases. CDR3 length: 19 amino acids. From germline, CDR1 is MNHNS and CDR2 SASEGT. The junction had 14 bases not matched to a gene; V was cut back by 4 bases and J by 0 bases.